This T cell receptor (beta chain) was sequenced during a study of vaccination effects on CD4 cells after COVID-19 (dated by TCRdb to between 2021 and 2024). A note on the overall study: After vaccination, three convalescent patients were sampled both early (day +14) and late (day +241, +227, +161 respectively). SARS-CoV-2 spike-specific CD4+ TCR repertoires were compared before and after mRNA vaccination in COVID-19 convalescent patients and in infection-naive vaccine recipients. Cultures from other donors in the study were sequenced using the Oncomine TCR Beta short-read assay on an Illumina iSeq 100. Altogether, around 11 COVID-19 convalescent patients and a handful of SARS-CoV-2-naive healthy vaccine recipients made up the full study. Across the study, the median time from the second dose to post-vaccine sampling was 72 days (range 14 to 241).

Library generation was performed with the immunoSEQ multiplex PCR assay. DNA from the cultured, isolated CD4+ T cells was subjected to TCR beta CDR3 sequencing. As for how the authors treated the data: Non-productive TCR sequences were discarded, and reads were trimmed to the CDR3 region, with only CDR3s of 7 or more amino acids retained. The MANAFEST web app was used to pick out antigen-specific clonotypes by comparing their expansion in peptide wells with that in reference cultures. To be called positive, a clone needed expansion at FDR<0.05 compared with the reference and with all other wells, an odds ratio greater than 5, and a frequency greater than 0.1% in two replicate wells. A clonotype was defined as cross-reactive if the clonotype was significantly expanded both in SARS-CoV-2 spike wells and in at least one common cold coronavirus spike condition. Using the stringdist R package, CDR3 similarity was measured by Levenshtein distance, and unrooted trees were constructed with ape in R 3.6.1. TCRdb re-hosts the immuneACCESS table, in-frame sequences only. Its copies lack some clones; in the studies checked, an unresolved V gene accounts for under half of them, and the cause for the rest is not known. That table is the source of V, J and clone size, and D and trimming were worked out from the DNA. The sample yields 15,000 or so clones; around 82% were counted once. The ten largest clones add up to about a sixth of the sample.

The ViraFEST assay stimulated PBMC with viral peptide pools and then used TCR sequencing to identify antigen-specific CD4+ T cell clonotypes by expansion. After around 10 days of culture, CD4+ T cells were isolated with the EasySep CD4+ T cell isolation kit. Convalescent patients had PCR-confirmed SARS-CoV-2 infection between March and December 2020, before Alpha, Beta and Delta variants emerged in the United States. Two doses of either the BNT162b2 or the mRNA-1273 mRNA SARS-CoV-2 vaccine were administered to participants. Approximately 2 million PBMC per well were cultured in IMDM with around 5% human AB serum, around 9.1 IU/ml IL-2 and gentamicin, plus 10 ug/ml peptides. Half of the culture medium was replaced with fresh IL-2-containing medium on days 3 and 7. Each peptide stimulation condition was cultured in triplicate wells unless otherwise noted. PBMC were separated from whole blood using Ficoll-Paque Plus gradient centrifugation and were then either cryopreserved at -140C or used fresh. The overlapping peptide pools covered the spike proteins of SARS-CoV-2 as well as those of the common cold coronaviruses HCoV-NL63, HCoV-OC43 and HCoV-229E. The QIAamp micro DNA kit was used to extract genomic DNA from the cultured CD4+ T cells.

Study-level results and caveats: In convalescent patients, the post-vaccine spike-reactive repertoire consisted mainly of new vaccine-induced clones, largely distinct from infection-induced clones. At late post-vaccination timepoints, both infection-induced and vaccine-induced clones showed marked clonal contraction, consistent with waning T cell responses. Limitations of the study were the small number of convalescent patients and the absence of early post-infection timepoints.

In its sample, this clone was seen once. The specificity of this receptor is unknown. Base qualities were left out, and no much larger clone turns up one base away. The germline ends are 6 bases apart after V is trimmed by 5 bases and J by 1 base. From the cysteine through the phenylalanine, the CDR3 covers 12 amino acids. Of all the DNA, just the CDR3 is kept, 36 bases in frame from base 1. The material was CD4+ T cells from PBMCs cultured with SARS-CoV-2 spike peptides, obtained after COVID-19 vaccination. The cell subset or site label for this specimen denotes: SARS-CoV-2 spike overlapping peptide pool stimulation. This clonotype was obtained from a human donor who had a prior SARS-CoV-2 infection. The sequence joins TRBV12-3 or TRBV12-4 to TRBJ2-7; the D gene is unclear. Read as DNA, the sequence is TGTGCCAGCAGTCCCCGGTCCTACGAGCAGTACTTC. Protein translation: CASSPRSYEQYF.